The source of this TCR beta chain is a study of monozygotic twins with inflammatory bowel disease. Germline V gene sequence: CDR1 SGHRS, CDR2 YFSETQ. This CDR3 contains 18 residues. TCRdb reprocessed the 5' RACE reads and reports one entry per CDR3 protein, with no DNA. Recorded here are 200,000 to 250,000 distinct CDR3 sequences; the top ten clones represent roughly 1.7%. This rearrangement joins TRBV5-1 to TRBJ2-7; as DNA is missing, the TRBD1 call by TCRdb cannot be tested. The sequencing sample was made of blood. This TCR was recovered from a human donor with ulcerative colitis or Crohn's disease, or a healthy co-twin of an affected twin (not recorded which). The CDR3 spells CASSLGHLGRDLQVEQYF.